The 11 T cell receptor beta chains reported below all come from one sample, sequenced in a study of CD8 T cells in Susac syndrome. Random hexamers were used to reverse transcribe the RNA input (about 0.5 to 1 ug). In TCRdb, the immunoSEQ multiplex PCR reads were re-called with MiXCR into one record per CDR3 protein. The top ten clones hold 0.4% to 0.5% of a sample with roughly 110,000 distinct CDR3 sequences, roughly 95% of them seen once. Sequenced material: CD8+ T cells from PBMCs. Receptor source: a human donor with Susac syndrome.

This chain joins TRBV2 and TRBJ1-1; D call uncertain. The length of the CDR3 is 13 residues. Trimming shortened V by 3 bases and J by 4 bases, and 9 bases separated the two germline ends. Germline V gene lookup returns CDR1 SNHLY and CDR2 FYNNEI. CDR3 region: CASSEKGSTEAFF. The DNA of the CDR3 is TGTGCCAGCAGTGAGAAAGGAAGCACTGAAGCTTTCTTT.

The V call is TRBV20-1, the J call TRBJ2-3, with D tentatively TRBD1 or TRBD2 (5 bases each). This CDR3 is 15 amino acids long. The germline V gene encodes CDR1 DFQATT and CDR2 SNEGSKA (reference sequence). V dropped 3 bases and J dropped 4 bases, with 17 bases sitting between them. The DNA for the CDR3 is TGCAGTGCTAGTCCTGAGGGGTTTAGTGCAGATACGCAGTATTTT. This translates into CSASPEGFSADTQYF.

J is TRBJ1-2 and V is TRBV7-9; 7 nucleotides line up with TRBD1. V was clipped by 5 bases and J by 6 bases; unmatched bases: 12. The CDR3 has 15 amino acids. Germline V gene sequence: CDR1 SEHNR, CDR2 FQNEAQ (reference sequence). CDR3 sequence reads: CASSLPRDSLNGYTF. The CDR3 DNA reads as TGTGCCAGCAGCCTACCCCGGGACAGCCTCAATGGCTACACCTTC. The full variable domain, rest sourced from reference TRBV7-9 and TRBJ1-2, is DTGVSQNPRHKITKRGQNVTFRCDPISEHNRLYWYRQTLGQGPEFLTYFQNEAQLEKSRLLSDRFSAERPKGSFSTLEIQRTEQGDSAMYLCASSLPRDSLNGYTFGSGTRLTVV.

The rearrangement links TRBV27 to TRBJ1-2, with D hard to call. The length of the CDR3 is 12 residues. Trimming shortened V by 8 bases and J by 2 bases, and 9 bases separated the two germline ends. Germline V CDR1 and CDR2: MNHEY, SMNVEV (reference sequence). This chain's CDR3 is CASGPGNYGYTF. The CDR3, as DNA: TGTGCCAGCGGCCCCGGGAACTATGGCTACACCTTC.

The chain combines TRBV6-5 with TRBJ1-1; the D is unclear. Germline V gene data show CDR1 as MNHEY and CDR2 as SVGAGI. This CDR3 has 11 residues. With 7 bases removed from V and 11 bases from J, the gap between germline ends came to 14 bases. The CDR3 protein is CASTQGGMAFF. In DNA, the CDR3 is TGTGCCAGCACCCAAGGAGGGATGGCTTTCTTT.

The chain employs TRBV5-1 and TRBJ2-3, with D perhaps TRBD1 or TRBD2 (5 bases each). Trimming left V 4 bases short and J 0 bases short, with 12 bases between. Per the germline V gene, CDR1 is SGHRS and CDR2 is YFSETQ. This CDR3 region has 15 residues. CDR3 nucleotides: TGCGCCAGCAGCGATAAGTGGGGGAGCACAGATACGCAGTATTTT. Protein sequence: CASSDKWGSTDTQYF. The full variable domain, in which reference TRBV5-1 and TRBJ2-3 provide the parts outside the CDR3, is KAGVTQTPRYLIKTRGQQVTLSCSPISGHRSVSWYQQTPGQGLQFLFEYFSETQRNKGNFPGRFSGRQFSNSRSEMNVSTLELGDSALYLCASSDKWGSTDTQYFGPGTRLTVL.

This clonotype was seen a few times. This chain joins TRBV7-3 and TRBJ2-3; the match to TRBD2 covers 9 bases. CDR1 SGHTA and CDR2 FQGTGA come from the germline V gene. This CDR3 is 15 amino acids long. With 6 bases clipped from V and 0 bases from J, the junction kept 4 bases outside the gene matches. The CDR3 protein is CASSLSGGSTDTQYF. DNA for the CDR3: TGTGCCAGCAGTCTCAGCGGGGGGAGCACAGATACGCAGTATTTT.

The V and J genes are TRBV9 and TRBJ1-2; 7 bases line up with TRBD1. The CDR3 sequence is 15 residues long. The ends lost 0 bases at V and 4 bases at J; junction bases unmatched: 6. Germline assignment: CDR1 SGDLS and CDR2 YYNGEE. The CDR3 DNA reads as TGTGCCAGCAGCGTAGAGGGGGACAGTCCCTATGGCTACACCTTC. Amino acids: CASSVEGDSPYGYTF.

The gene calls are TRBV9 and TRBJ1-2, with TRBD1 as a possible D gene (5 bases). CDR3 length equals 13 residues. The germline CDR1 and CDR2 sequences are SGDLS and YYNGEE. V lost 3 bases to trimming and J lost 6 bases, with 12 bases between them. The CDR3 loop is CASSAEIRDGYTF. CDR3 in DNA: TGTGCCAGCAGCGCGGAAATCAGGGATGGCTACACCTTC.

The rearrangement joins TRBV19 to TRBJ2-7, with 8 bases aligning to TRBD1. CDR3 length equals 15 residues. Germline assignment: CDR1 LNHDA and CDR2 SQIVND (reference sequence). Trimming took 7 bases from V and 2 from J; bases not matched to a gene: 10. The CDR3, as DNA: TGTGCCAGTACCCCCGGACAGGGAGCGGCCTACGAGCAGTACTTC. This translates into CASTPGQGAAYEQYF.

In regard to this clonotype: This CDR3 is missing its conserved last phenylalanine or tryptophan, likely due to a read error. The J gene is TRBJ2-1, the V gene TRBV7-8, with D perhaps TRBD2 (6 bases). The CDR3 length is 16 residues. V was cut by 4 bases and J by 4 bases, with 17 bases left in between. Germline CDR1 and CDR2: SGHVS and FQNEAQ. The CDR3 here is CASSSQRRGPYNEQFL. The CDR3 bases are TGTGCCAGCAGCTCTCAACGGAGGGGCCCTTACAATGAGCAGTTCCTC.